Below, 9 T cell receptor beta chains from the same sample are listed, as sequenced in a study of CD8 T cells in Susac syndrome. cDNA came from about 0.51 to 1 ug RNA primed by random hexamers. TCRdb re-analysed the immunoSEQ multiplex PCR reads in MiXCR, keeping a single row per CDR3 protein. The profile covers about 170,000 distinct CDR3 sequences, with approximately 93% appearing a single time and 0.09% to 0.095% taken by the ten largest. Sequencing used CD4+ T cells from PBMCs. Receptor source: a human donor with multiple sclerosis.

This sequence joins TRBV15 and TRBJ2-3; 11 bases are shared with TRBD2. With 5 bases clipped from V and 8 bases from J, the junction kept 9 bases outside the gene matches. The CDR3 extends over 15 amino acids. The germline gives CDR1 LNHNV, CDR2 YYDKDF (reference sequence). CDR3 coding DNA: TGTGCCACCAGCGGATTAGCGGGGGGGCCAGGTACGCAGTATTTT. It yields the protein CATSGLAGGPGTQYF.

The rearrangement links TRBV6-6 to TRBJ2-2; D may match TRBD1 or TRBD2 (5 bases each). Germline V CDR1 and CDR2: MNHNY, SVGAGI (reference sequence). With 6 bases removed from V and 0 bases from J, the gap between germline ends came to 11 bases. The CDR3 extends over 15 amino acids. In DNA form, the CDR3 reads TGTGCCAGCAGCTCCGGGACCGCGAACACCGGGGAGCTGTTTTTT. Translating gives CASSSGTANTGELFF.

A few counts support this clonotype. The chain joins TRBV27 to TRBJ1-2; D is possibly TRBD1 (5 bases). This CDR3 has 14 amino acids. The germline V gene has CDR1 MNHEY and CDR2 SMNVEV (reference sequence). V dropped 7 bases and J dropped 2 bases, with 14 bases sitting between them. In DNA, the CDR3 is TGTGCCAGCACCCCCTGGGGGGGGAACTATGGCTACACCTTC. This encodes CASTPWGGNYGYTF.

The V and J genes are TRBV5-1 and TRBJ2-2; TRBD2 agrees at 7 bases. In germline, CDR1 is SGHRS, CDR2 YFSETQ. V was pared by 6 bases and J by 5 bases, with 4 bases of the junction left unmatched. The CDR3 runs 13 residues. In nucleotides, the CDR3 is TGCGCCAGCATGAGCGGGATAACCGGGGAGCTGTTTTTT. Protein: CASMSGITGELFF.

A single count supports this clonotype. The chain carries TRBV28 and TRBJ1-4, with TRBD1 matching over 9 bases. Per germline, CDR1 MDHEN and CDR2 SYDVKM. V lost 8 bases to trimming and J lost 4 bases; unmatched junction nucleotides: 2. This CDR3 region has 13 residues. CDR3 nucleotide sequence: TGTGCCAGCCAGGACAGGGGTAATGAAAAACTGTTTTTT. Its translation: CASQDRGNEKLFF.

The rearrangement uses TRBV6-6 and TRBJ1-5; D remains ambiguous. V dropped 7 bases and J dropped 4 bases, with 11 bases sitting between them. This CDR3 is built from 13 residues. The germline gives CDR1 MNHNY, CDR2 SVGAGI (reference sequence). The CDR3 reads CASTAGHNQPQHF. The CDR3 DNA reads as TGTGCCAGCACCGCGGGTCATAATCAGCCCCAGCATTTT.

The chain has TRBV28 and TRBJ2-1; 9 bases line up with TRBD2. V gave up 6 bases and J gave up 7 bases; unmatched junction bases: 10. CDR3 length equals 15 residues. CDR1 MDHEN and CDR2 SYDVKM come from the germline V gene. The CDR3 region is CASRMVAGGRNEQFF. DNA of the CDR3: TGTGCCAGCAGGATGGTGGCGGGAGGGAGGAATGAGCAGTTCTTC.

The chain recombines TRBV30 with TRBJ2-7; no firm D call. The CDR3 extends over 12 amino acids. Germline V gene lookup returns CDR1 GTSNPN and CDR2 SVGIG (reference sequence). V shed 0 bases and J shed 3 bases, with 6 bases lying between them. The CDR3 DNA reads TGTGCCTGGAGTGTAAGTGGCTACGAGCAGTACTTC. The encoded protein is CAWSVSGYEQYF.

CDR3 nucleotides: TGTGCCAGCAGTTCTCAACCGGGACAGGGGAGGGACGGCTACACCTTC. This encodes CASSSQPGQGRDGYTF. The gene calls are TRBV14 and TRBJ1-2, with TRBD1 matching 10 bases. The CDR3 has 16 residues. Germline lookup yields CDR1 SGHDN and CDR2 FVKESK. The V segment lost 6 bases and the J segment 8 bases; nucleotides outside the gene matches: 15.